Listed here are 20 T cell receptor beta chains from one sample, sequenced in a study of cytomegalovirus exposure and HLA in healthy donors. Both 60 Vbeta primers and 13 Jbeta primers went into the PCR. Generated by immunoSEQ multiplex PCR, the TCRdb table keeps only in-frame clones and is missing some. The repertoire consists of 100,000 to 150,000 clones, with more than 70% occurring once and the leading ten covering under 5%. The sample taken for sequencing was PBMCs. These receptors were taken from a man aged 25-40 years in good health and CMV-seronegative.

This clone has only one observation. The chain recombines TRBV19 with TRBJ1-1, with unresolved D. The germline gives CDR1 LNHDA, CDR2 SQIVND (reference sequence). This CDR3 region has 11 residues. V dropped 4 bases and J dropped 11 bases, with 11 bases sitting between them. The CDR3 loop is CASSTSTGAFF. Here the CDR3 DNA reads TGTGCCAGTAGTACCTCCACCGGGGCTTTCTTT.

This sequence joins TRBV28 and TRBJ1-1; TRBD1 matches 8 bases. Germline V gene lookup returns CDR1 MDHEN and CDR2 SYDVKM. With V trimmed by 5 bases and J by 11 bases, 13 bases remained unmatched. The CDR3 runs 14 residues. The CDR3 reads CASSLTGAGPGAFF. In nucleotides, the CDR3 is TGTGCCAGCAGTCTGACAGGGGCGGGACCAGGGGCTTTCTTT.

The rearrangement uses TRBV28 and TRBJ1-2; D gene ambiguous. V lost 6 bases and J lost 5, with 19 bases in between. Germline CDR1 and CDR2: MDHEN and SYDVKM. The CDR3 sequence is 15 residues long. CDR3 DNA sequence: TGTGCCAGCAGACCCTTACCGGACTTTTCATATGGCTACACCTTC. It encodes CASRPLPDFSYGYTF.

The chain employs TRBV6-5 and TRBJ2-3; 9 bases agree with TRBD2. This CDR3 is built from 14 residues. Unmatched junction bases numbered 9, after V lost 5 bases and J lost 9 bases. Germline V gives CDR1 MNHEY, CDR2 SVGAGI. The CDR3 here is CASSQTSGRRTQYF. The DNA of the CDR3 is TGTGCCAGCAGTCAGACTAGCGGCCGGCGCACGCAGTATTTT.

The chain joins TRBV10-1 to TRBJ2-2; 9 bases are a match to TRBD1. The trim removed 4 bases at V and 5 bases at J, leaving 8 bases unmatched. The CDR3 length is 16 residues. CDR1 and CDR2 (germline): WNHNN, SYGVQD (reference sequence). CDR3 protein: CASSAPVTGGTGELFF. Written as DNA, the CDR3 is TGCGCCAGCAGTGCTCCCGTGACAGGGGGAACCGGGGAGCTGTTTTTT.

The rearrangement links TRBV18 to TRBJ1-2; 9 nucleotides agree with TRBD1. In germline, CDR1 is KGHSH, CDR2 LQKENI. The CDR3 contains 17 residues. Germline trimming cut 3 bases from V and 4 bases from J; bases unmatched to any gene: 12. This CDR3 is CASSPNIDRDRAYGYTF. CDR3 nucleotides: TGTGCCAGCTCACCTAACATCGACCGGGACAGGGCCTATGGCTACACCTTC.

This clone was observed a handful of times. Here the CDR3 DNA reads TGCGCCAGCAGTGAGTTACCCGGGACAGGGGGCGGCGAGCAGTACTTC. This encodes CASSELPGTGGGEQYF. V usage is TRBV10-2 and J usage is TRBJ2-7, with 12 bases fitting TRBD1. V was pared by 1 base and J by 6 bases, with 7 bases of the junction left unmatched. Germline CDR1 reads WSHSY; CDR2 reads SAAADI. This CDR3 region has 16 residues.

This clone was detected only once. The chain carries TRBV5-4 and TRBJ2-7; D is possibly TRBD1 (6 bases). This CDR3 is 14 amino acids long. Germline lookup yields CDR1 SGHNT and CDR2 YYREEE (reference sequence). The V end lost 4 bases, the J end lost 3 bases, and 14 bases lay between the germline ends. In DNA, the CDR3 is TGTGCCAGCAGCCTCTTCGGCAGGGGCTACGAGCAGTACTTC. It yields the protein CASSLFGRGYEQYF. The full variable domain, its missing parts supplied by reference TRBV5-4 and TRBJ2-7, is ETGVTQSPTHLIKTRGQQVTLRCSSQSGHNTVSWYQQALGQGPQFIFQYYREEENGRGNFPPRFSGLQFPNYSSELNVNALELDDSALYLCASSLFGRGYEQYFGPGTRLTVT.

V gene TRBV28 combines with J gene TRBJ2-1; perhaps TRBD1 as D (6 bases). Trimming took off 5 bases at V and 10 bases at J, with 9 bases between the two ends. In germline, CDR1 is MDHEN, CDR2 SYDVKM. The CDR3 loop spans 11 amino acids. The CDR3 nucleotides read TGTGCCAGCAGTCTAGGGACAGAGCAGTTCTTC. Residues: CASSLGTEQFF.

V is TRBV14 and J is TRBJ1-2, with D perhaps matching TRBD1 (6 bases). CDR3 length equals 14 residues. The V and J ends lost 3 bases and 2 bases respectively, with 10 bases between them. In germline, CDR1 is SGHDN, CDR2 FVKESK. CDR3 sequence reads: CASSHLQGNYGYTF. The CDR3 bases are TGTGCCAGCAGCCACCTACAGGGCAACTATGGCTACACCTTC.

Turning to this clone: An end of the junction differs from the germline gene, which may be a read error. V usage is TRBV7-4 and J usage is TRBJ1-4, with a tentative D call TRBD1 (5 bases). This CDR3 spans 14 amino acids. Germline lookup yields CDR1 SGHVT and CDR2 SQSDAQ. This chain's CDR3 is CASSLVGGNEKLFF. DNA of the CDR3: TGTGCCAGCAGTTTAGTCGGGGGGAATGAAAAACTGTTTTTT.

This chain connects TRBV19 to TRBJ1-5; the D gene is possibly TRBD1 (5 bases). CDR1 is LNHDA, CDR2 SQIVND, per germline (reference sequence). The CDR3 sequence is 15 residues long. The germline V and J ends were trimmed by 3 bases and 4 bases, with 13 bases remaining between them. CDR3: CASSMGSAGNQPQHF. In DNA, the CDR3 is TGTGCCAGTAGTATGGGGTCGGCAGGGAATCAGCCCCAGCATTTT.

This clone came up once. The chain is built from TRBV2 and TRBJ2-1; possibly TRBD2 for D (5 bases). CDR3 length: 13 residues. The germline V gene has CDR1 SNHLY and CDR2 FYNNEI. V gave up 6 bases and J gave up 7 bases, with 13 bases separating them. This CDR3 is CASSLSGSNEQFF. For the CDR3, the DNA is TGTGCCAGCAGCCTTTCGGGGAGTAATGAGCAGTTCTTC.

This clone appeared a single time. The chain couples TRBV28 to TRBJ1-4; TRBD1 might be the D (5 bases). The CDR3 contains 15 residues. The V and J ends lost 11 bases and 11 bases respectively, with 27 bases between them. The germline V gene encodes CDR1 MDHEN and CDR2 SYDVKM. The CDR3 nucleotides read TGTGCCGCGTCCGGGGGTGGGGATCTTCGTGGGAAACTGTTTTTT. Protein: CAASGGGDLRGKLFF.

This clone was recorded once. This chain uses TRBV28 with TRBJ1-5, with 9 bases matching TRBD1. The V gene's germline CDR1 is MDHEN and CDR2 SYDVKM. V lost 5 bases, J lost 4 bases, and 6 bases stayed unmatched. The CDR3 has 15 residues. CDR3 in amino acids: CASSRAGTGNQPQHF. DNA for the CDR3: TGTGCCAGCAGTCGTGCCGGGACAGGGAATCAGCCCCAGCATTTT.

This clone was counted once. The CDR3 nucleotides are TGCAGCGTTGAGGGGACTGCCAAGGTTGAAGCTTTCTTT. It codes for CSVEGTAKVEAFF. The chain carries TRBV29-1 and TRBJ1-1; TRBD1 might be the D (5 bases). There are 13 residues in the CDR3. CDR1 is SQVTM and CDR2 is ANQGSEA in the germline V gene. V lost 3 bases and J lost 7, with 15 bases in between.

The V gene is TRBV6-1, the J gene TRBJ2-7, with 9 bases that match TRBD2. J gave up 4 bases and V 7 bases, and 8 bases lay outside the gene matches. CDR3 length equals 14 residues. Germline loops: CDR1 MNHNS, CDR2 SASEGT. The CDR3 is CASKVAGAKYEQYF. CDR3 coding DNA: TGTGCCAGCAAAGTAGCGGGGGCCAAATACGAGCAGTACTTC.

This chain links TRBV11-2 with TRBJ2-7; TRBD2 aligns across 12 bases. Trimming cost V 3 bases and J 5 bases; bases outside gene matches: 11. The germline V gene has CDR1 SGHAT and CDR2 FQNNGV. The CDR3 is 17 residues long. Here the CDR3 reads CASSLGLTSGGFHEQYF. The CDR3 DNA reads as TGTGCCAGCAGCTTGGGCCTCACTAGCGGGGGGTTCCACGAGCAGTACTTC.

This rearrangement joins TRBV28 to TRBJ1-6; the D gene is possibly TRBD1 (5 bases). Germline CDR1 reads MDHEN; CDR2 reads SYDVKM. Trimming took 7 bases from V and 8 from J, leaving 15 bases between them. The CDR3 spans 14 residues. The DNA of the CDR3 is TGTGCCAGCAAGGGCAGGGTCCTTTATTCACCCCTCCACTTT. Protein sequence: CASKGRVLYSPLHF.

The CDR3 region has the DNA TGTGCCAGCAGTTACGAGGGTTTCGAAGCTTTCTTT. Amino acid sequence: CASSYEGFEAFF. The chain joins TRBV6-5 to TRBJ1-1; D gene ambiguous. Deletions cut 2 bases from V and 8 bases from J, with 9 bases between. The V gene's germline CDR1 is MNHEY and CDR2 SVGAGI. The CDR3 spans 12 residues.